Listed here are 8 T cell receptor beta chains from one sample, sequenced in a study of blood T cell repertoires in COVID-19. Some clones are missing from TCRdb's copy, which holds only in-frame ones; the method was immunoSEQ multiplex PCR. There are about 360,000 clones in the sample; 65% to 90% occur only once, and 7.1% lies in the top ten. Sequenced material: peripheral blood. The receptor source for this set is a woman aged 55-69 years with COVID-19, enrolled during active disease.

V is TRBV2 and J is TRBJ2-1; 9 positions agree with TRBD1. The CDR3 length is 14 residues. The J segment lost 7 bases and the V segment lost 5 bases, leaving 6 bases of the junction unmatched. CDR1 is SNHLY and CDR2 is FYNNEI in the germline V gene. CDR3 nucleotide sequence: TGTGCCAGCAGTACACAGGGGGCTGGGAATGAGCAGTTCTTC. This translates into CASSTQGAGNEQFF.

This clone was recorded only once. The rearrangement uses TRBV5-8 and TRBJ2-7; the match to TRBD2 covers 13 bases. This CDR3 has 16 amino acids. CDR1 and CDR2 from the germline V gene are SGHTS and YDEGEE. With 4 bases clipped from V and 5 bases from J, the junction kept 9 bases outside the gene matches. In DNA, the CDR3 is TGTGCCAGCAGCGTTGGGACTAGCGGGGAACTTAACGAGCAGTACTTC. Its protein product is CASSVGTSGELNEQYF.

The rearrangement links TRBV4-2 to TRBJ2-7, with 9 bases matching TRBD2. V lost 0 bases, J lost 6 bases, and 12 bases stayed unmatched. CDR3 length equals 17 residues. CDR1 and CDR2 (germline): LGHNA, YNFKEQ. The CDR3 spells CASSQDAVGGGAIEQYF. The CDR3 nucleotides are TGTGCCAGCAGCCAAGACGCGGTGGGCGGGGGGGCGATCGAGCAGTACTTC.

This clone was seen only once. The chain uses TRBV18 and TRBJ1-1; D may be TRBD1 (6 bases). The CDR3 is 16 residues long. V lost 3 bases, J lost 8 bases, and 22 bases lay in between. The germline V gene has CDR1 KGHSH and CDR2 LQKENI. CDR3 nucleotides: TGTGCCAGCTCACCCTACGCCCCCGGACAGAGGGAAGAAGCTTTCTTT. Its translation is CASSPYAPGQREEAFF.

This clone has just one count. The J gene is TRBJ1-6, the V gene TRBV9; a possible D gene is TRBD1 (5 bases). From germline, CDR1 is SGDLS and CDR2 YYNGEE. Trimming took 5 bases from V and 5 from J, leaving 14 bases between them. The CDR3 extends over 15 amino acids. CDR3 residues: CASRGPGQNNSPLHF. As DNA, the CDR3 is TGTGCCAGCAGAGGACCTGGACAAAATAATTCACCCCTCCACTTT.

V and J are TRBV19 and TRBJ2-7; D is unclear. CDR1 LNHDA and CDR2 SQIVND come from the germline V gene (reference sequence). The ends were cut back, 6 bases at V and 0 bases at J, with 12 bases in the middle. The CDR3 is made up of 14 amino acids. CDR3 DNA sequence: TGTGCCAGTAGCGTTTACGAGAGCTCCTACGAGCAGTACTTC. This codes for CASSVYESSYEQYF.

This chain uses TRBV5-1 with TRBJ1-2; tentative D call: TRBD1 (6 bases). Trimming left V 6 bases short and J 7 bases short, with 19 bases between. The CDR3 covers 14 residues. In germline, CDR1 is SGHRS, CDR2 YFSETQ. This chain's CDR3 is CASTPDGLGAGYTF. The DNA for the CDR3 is TGCGCCAGCACCCCTGATGGGTTGGGGGCTGGCTACACCTTC.

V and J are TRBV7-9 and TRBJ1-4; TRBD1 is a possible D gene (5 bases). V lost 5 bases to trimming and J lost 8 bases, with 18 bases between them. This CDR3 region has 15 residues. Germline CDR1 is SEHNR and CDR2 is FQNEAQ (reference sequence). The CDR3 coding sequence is TGTGCCAGCAGCCGACGGGGGGTAGTAGAAGAAAAACTGTTTTTT. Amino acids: CASSRRGVVEEKLFF.